The sequence of this T cell receptor beta chain was determined in a study of cytomegalovirus exposure and HLA in healthy donors. Across the study: Counted in an early data release were 65 million to 100 million unique TCRs from HLA-typed donors.

About this clone itself: Antigen specificity is unknown. The junction does not match germline at one end; this may be a read error.

Study-wide results and limits: It was reported that the classifier diagnosed cytomegalovirus status with high specificity and sensitivity in both the original and validation cohorts.

PCR primers comprised 60 Vbeta and 13 Jbeta primers. Authors' methods: There were 80 million to 95 million unique TCR beta chains by a later count, and 10 million to 12 million of them were shared. Data came from immunoSEQ multiplex PCR; TCRdb stores just in-frame clones and leaves some out. V, J and clone size reflect that table, while D and trimming were determined from the DNA. Of some 89,000 clones listed, around four fifths are singletons. CDR3 length equals 13 residues. Per germline, CDR1 SEHNR and CDR2 FQNEAQ (reference sequence). This receptor was identified in a woman between 40 and 50 years old in good health and CMV-seropositive. This chain connects TRBV7-9 to TRBJ2-3; D remains unclear. Input material: PBMCs. The CDR3 is CSSSTRLTDTQYF. DNA for the CDR3: TGTTCCAGCAGCACAAGACTGACAGATACGCAGTATTTT.